These 10 T cell receptor beta chains originate from one sample sequenced in a study of cytomegalovirus exposure and HLA in healthy donors. Data came from immunoSEQ multiplex PCR; TCRdb stores just in-frame clones and leaves some out. The repertoire includes under 140,000 clones, roughly 90% of them detected once, and 1.4% to 1.5% sits in the top ten. The sequenced sample consisted of PBMCs. The source is a woman in her twenties or thirties in good health and CMV-seropositive.

This rearrangement joins TRBV4-3 to TRBJ2-7; TRBD2 matches at 9 bases. CDR1 and CDR2 from the germline V gene are LGHNA and YSLEER. Losses at the gene ends were 0 bases for V and 6 bases for J; bases not matched to a gene: 9. The CDR3 runs to 16 residues. CDR3 in DNA: TGCGCCAGCAGCCAAGACGCGGGGGGGCTCACGGGCGAGCAGTACTTC. Protein product: CASSQDAGGLTGEQYF.

V gene TRBV7-9 combines with J gene TRBJ2-7; TRBD2 is a possible D gene (6 bases). This CDR3 spans 14 amino acids. V dropped 5 bases and J dropped 1 base, with 12 bases sitting between them. Germline V CDR1 and CDR2: SEHNR, FQNEAQ (reference sequence). The CDR3 region has the DNA TGTGCCAGCAGCCACCGGGACTCTTCCTACGAGCAGTACTTC. It specifies CASSHRDSSYEQYF.

This clone was recorded at least ten times. CDR3 sequence: CASRAGGRTGFEQYF. CDR3 DNA: TGTGCAAGTCGCGCGGGGGGGAGGACTGGGTTCGAGCAGTACTTC. This chain joins TRBV12-2 and TRBJ2-7; the table's TRBD2 call for D was not verified on the DNA. TRBV12-2 is marked as a pseudogene. This CDR3 comprises 15 residues.

The chain couples TRBV7-2 to TRBJ2-7; the D gene is possibly TRBD1 (6 bases). The V gene's germline CDR1 is SGHTA and CDR2 FQGNSA. V shed 5 bases and J shed 2 bases, with 10 bases lying between them. There are 13 residues in the CDR3. The CDR3 DNA follows: TGTGCCAGCAGCGAGTGGACAGCCTACGAGCAGTACTTC. Encoded protein: CASSEWTAYEQYF.

CDR3 nucleotide sequence: TGTGCCAGCAGCCTACCCCCAGGGGAAGGCTACACCTTC. It translates to CASSLPPGEGYTF. The V gene is TRBV5-5, the J gene TRBJ1-2; D is perhaps TRBD1 (6 bases). Trimming pared 4 bases from V and 8 bases from J, leaving 15 bases between. Germline assignment: CDR1 SGHKS and CDR2 YYEKEE (reference sequence). The CDR3 consists of 13 residues.

The rearrangement uses TRBV7-7 and TRBJ2-2; 7 bases fit TRBD1. From germline, CDR1 is SSHAT and CDR2 FNYEAQ (reference sequence). The CDR3 spans 14 residues. V was pared by 6 bases and J by 6 bases, with 7 bases of the junction left unmatched. CDR3 protein: CASRNEGASGELFF. CDR3 bases: TGTGCCAGCAGGAATGAGGGGGCTTCCGGGGAGCTGTTTTTT.

The rearrangement links TRBV6-1 to TRBJ2-5; possible D gene TRBD1, 5 bases. CDR3 size: 12 residues. Germline CDR1 is MNHNS and CDR2 is SASEGT. V was clipped by 2 bases and J by 4 bases, with 5 bases between them. CDR3 residues: CASSEQGETQYF. CDR3 sequence (DNA): TGTGCCAGCAGTGAACAGGGAGAGACCCAGTACTTC.

This rearrangement joins TRBV27 to TRBJ2-7, with 8 bases that match TRBD1. Germline trimming cut 6 bases from V and 7 bases from J; bases unmatched to any gene: 14. Germline CDR1 is MNHEY and CDR2 is SMNVEV (reference sequence). There are 15 residues in the CDR3. The CDR3 loop is CASRELGAGGEEQYF. Written as DNA, the CDR3 is TGTGCCAGCAGGGAACTGGGGGCAGGGGGCGAAGAGCAGTACTTC.

This clone was detected a few times. The chain couples TRBV10-2 to TRBJ1-6, with D possibly TRBD1 on 6 matching bases. The CDR3 is 14 residues long. Germline CDR1 reads WSHSY; CDR2 reads SAAADI. Trimming removed 5 bases from V and 14 bases from J, with 19 bases in between. The CDR3 loop is CASSPGTSKRTLHF. The CDR3 DNA reads as TGCGCCAGCAGTCCCGGGACAAGCAAGAGAACCCTCCACTTT.

The V gene is TRBV10-3, the J gene TRBJ2-5; 11 nucleotides line up with TRBD2. CDR3 size: 16 residues. V trimming: 6 bases; J trimming: 2 bases; junction bases outside the gene matches: 8. Germline V gene data show CDR1 as ENHRY and CDR2 as SYGVKD. CDR3 sequence reads: CAISVRGLAAQETQYF. The CDR3 bases are TGTGCCATCAGCGTCCGGGGACTAGCGGCTCAAGAGACCCAGTACTTC.